This section outlines one T cell receptor (beta chain) sequence together with its context. Its antigen is unidentified. cDNA reverse transcribed from extracted RNA served as the sequencing template. TCRdb's copy holds only in-frame clones and misses some; the assay was immunoSEQ multiplex PCR. Of about 99,000 clones listed, about 60% are singletons. This record comes from a study of CD8+ T cells in alopecia areata. General study findings and limits: Besides other cells, scalp samples also yield sequences of resident alphabeta T cells from normal skin. Affected scalp, especially in alopecia totalis/universalis, had a higher clonality than normal scalp did. TCRs were shared less clearly across patients than in mice, possibly for HLA-related reasons.

The CDR3 consists of 18 residues. Unmatched junction bases numbered 9, after V lost 0 bases and J lost 8 bases. Looked up from germline, CDR1 is SEHNR and CDR2 is FQNEAQ (reference sequence). The TCR sequence derives from a human donor in good health. Material for sequencing was CD4+ T cells sorted from blood. The chain uses TRBV7-9 and TRBJ2-3; 15 nucleotides match TRBD2. The CDR3 here is CASSLASGTSGGPGTQYF. The CDR3 DNA reads as TGTGCCAGCAGCTTAGCGTCCGGGACTAGCGGGGGGCCCGGTACGCAGTATTTT.